Shown below are 27 T cell receptor beta chains from a single sample sequenced in a study of CD8 T cells in ankylosing spondylitis. A single record per CDR3 protein comes from TCRdb applying MiXCR to the 5' RACE reads. The sample gives about 190,000 distinct CDR3 sequences, 10% to 15% of which show up once; approximately 10% is in the top ten. Sequencing input: blood, either unsorted or a sorted T cell fraction (not recorded which). The receptor set was obtained from a female donor with ankylosing spondylitis or in good health (not recorded which).

Ten or more counts support this clonotype. The gene calls are TRBV27 and TRBJ2-1; D ambiguous. Germline V CDR1 and CDR2: MNHEY, SMNVEV (reference sequence). The V end lost 6 bases, the J end lost 8 bases, and 14 bases lay between the germline ends. The CDR3 consists of 13 residues. The CDR3 bases are TGTGCCAGCAGAGGATTAGTCAAACATGAGCAGTTCTTC. This encodes CASRGLVKHEQFF.

This clonotype was counted ten times or more. The CDR3 reads CASSLRQAANNEQFF. In DNA form, the CDR3 reads TGTGCCAGCAGCCTCCGACAGGCGGCCAACAATGAGCAGTTCTTC. J is TRBJ2-1 and V is TRBV7-9, with D possibly being TRBD1 (6 bases). The germline V and J ends were trimmed by 5 bases and 5 bases, with 16 bases remaining between them. The CDR3 runs to 15 residues. Germline V gene lookup returns CDR1 SEHNR and CDR2 FQNEAQ (reference sequence).

A few counts support this clonotype. This sequence joins TRBV5-1 and TRBJ2-3, with D perhaps TRBD2 (5 bases). From germline, CDR1 is SGHRS and CDR2 YFSETQ. The CDR3 contains 14 residues. Trimming took off 0 bases at V and 5 bases at J, with 10 bases between the two ends. The CDR3 loop is CASSLAARVDTQYF. In DNA, the CDR3 is TGCGCCAGCAGCTTGGCCGCGAGGGTAGATACGCAGTATTTT.

At least ten counts were recorded for this clonotype. The rearrangement joins TRBV3-1 to TRBJ1-1, with TRBD1 matching over 7 bases. The CDR3 is 13 amino acids. Germline values: CDR1 LGHDT, CDR2 YNNKEL (reference sequence). The junction had 5 bases not matched to a gene; V was cut back by 8 bases and J by 2 bases. For the CDR3, the DNA is TGTGCCAGCGTCAGGGGGGGAAACACTGAAGCTTTCTTT. Translated, it gives CASVRGGNTEAFF.

The CDR3 spells CASSVDSSSYNEQFF. The DNA for the CDR3 is TGTGCCAGCAGCGTAGACTCGAGCTCCTACAATGAGCAGTTCTTC. The rearrangement joins TRBV9 to TRBJ2-1; D is unresolved. This CDR3 region has 15 residues. From germline, CDR1 is SGDLS and CDR2 YYNGEE. V gave up 0 bases and J gave up 0 bases, with 7 bases separating them.

V is TRBV7-3 and J is TRBJ2-2, with D possibly TRBD1 on 6 matching bases. This CDR3 has 13 residues. Trimming shortened V by 5 bases and J by 7 bases, and 11 bases separated the two germline ends. CDR1 is SGHTA, CDR2 FQGTGA, per germline. The CDR3 protein is CASSTQGLGELFF. The DNA for the CDR3 is TGTGCCAGCAGCACCCAGGGGCTCGGGGAGCTGTTTTTT.

Notes on this clonotype: A much larger clone lies a single base off, so this may be a read error. V and J are TRBV6-2 or TRBV6-3 and TRBJ2-1, with TRBD2 matching 13 bases. The CDR3 has 15 residues. Germline CDR1 is MNHEY and CDR2 is SVGEGT. The trim removed 5 bases at V and 12 bases at J, leaving 10 bases unmatched. The CDR3, as DNA: TGTGCCAGCAGTGCGGGACTAGCGGGGCGCTATGGGCAGTTCTTC. Translating it yields CASSAGLAGRYGQFF.

The chain joins TRBV30 to TRBJ2-5; unclear D gene. Germline CDR1 and CDR2: GTSNPN and SVGIG (reference sequence). The CDR3 is 13 amino acids. Trimming took 4 bases from V and 1 from J, leaving 10 bases between them. CDR3 region: CAWNQERQETQYF. The DNA for the CDR3 is TGTGCCTGGAACCAGGAGCGCCAAGAGACCCAGTACTTC.

This clonotype was observed at least ten times. The chain is built from TRBV12-3 or TRBV12-4 and TRBJ1-3; D gene ambiguous. Trimming shortened V by 5 bases and J by 0 bases, and 8 bases separated the two germline ends. This CDR3 is 14 amino acids long. The CDR3 sequence: CASSRFGSGNTIYF. The CDR3 bases are TGTGCCAGCAGTCGGTTCGGCTCTGGAAACACCATATATTTT.

The chain recombines TRBV2 with TRBJ2-6, with D unclear. The CDR3 consists of 18 residues. Deletions cut 6 bases from V and 1 base from J, with 19 bases between. Per germline, CDR1 SNHLY and CDR2 FYNNEI. The CDR3 nucleotides are TGTGCCAGCAGCCCCGCGACAAGTTCGGTGTCTGGGGCCAACGTCCTGACTTTC. This gives the protein CASSPATSSVSGANVLTF.

The chain is built from TRBV29-1 and TRBJ1-5; 8 nucleotides agree with TRBD1. This CDR3 spans 14 amino acids. J was trimmed by 2 bases and V by 8 bases; bases with no gene match: 8. Germline V CDR1 and CDR2: SQVTM, ANQGSEA. CDR3 coding DNA: TGCAGCACCTCAGGGGGCGCAGGCAATCAGCCCCAGCATTTT. Translating it yields CSTSGGAGNQPQHF. Using reference TRBV29-1 and TRBJ1-5 for the parts outside the CDR3, the full variable domain is SAVISQKPSRDICQRGTSLTIQCQVDSQVTMMFWYRQQPGQSLTLIATANQGSEATYESGFVIDKFPISRPNLTFSTLTVSNMSPEDSSIYLCSTSGGAGNQPQHFGDGTRLSIL.

This clonotype was observed many times. The chain couples TRBV7-8 to TRBJ2-1; 10 nucleotides line up with TRBD2. J was trimmed by 6 bases and V by 5 bases; bases with no gene match: 10. The CDR3 contains 16 residues. Per the germline V gene, CDR1 is SGHVS and CDR2 is FQNEAQ. CDR3 nucleotide sequence: TGTGCCAGCAGCCAGGGCCGGCTAGCGGGAGCCAATGAGCAGTTCTTC. This codes for CASSQGRLAGANEQFF.

This clonotype has ten or more counts. This chain uses TRBV9 with TRBJ1-5, with a tentative D call TRBD1 (5 bases). Trimming removed 0 bases at V and 6 bases at J, with 10 bases between. Germline CDR1 reads SGDLS; CDR2 reads YYNGEE. CDR3 size: 14 residues. The CDR3 reads CASSVDQGGQPQHF. The CDR3 nucleotides are TGTGCCAGCAGCGTAGACCAGGGCGGTCAGCCCCAGCATTTT.

This clonotype was detected ten times or more. V and J are TRBV5-5 and TRBJ1-1; D not resolved. The CDR3 length is 14 residues. Germline values: CDR1 SGHKS, CDR2 YYEKEE (reference sequence). Trimming took 1 base from V and 1 from J, leaving 8 bases between them. The CDR3 region has the DNA TGTGCCAGCAGCTTGAGGCCAGCGAACACTGAAGCTTTCTTT. Its translation: CASSLRPANTEAFF.

This clonotype appeared a few times. The CDR3 DNA reads as TGCGCCAGCAGCCACGAGGCTAGCGGGAGCACAGATACGCAGTATTTT. This codes for CASSHEASGSTDTQYF. The chain carries TRBV4-3 and TRBJ2-3; 8 bases match TRBD2. With 3 bases clipped from V and 0 bases from J, the junction kept 5 bases outside the gene matches. CDR3 length: 16 amino acids. CDR1 LGHNA and CDR2 YSLEER come from the germline V gene.

This clonotype was found a few times. The J gene is TRBJ2-7, the V gene TRBV3-1, with 7 bases identical to TRBD1. The CDR3 totals 14 residues. V lost 2 bases, J lost 4 bases, and 5 bases stayed unmatched. The germline CDR1 and CDR2 sequences are LGHDT and YNNKEL (reference sequence). The CDR3 bases are TGTGCCAGCAGCCAACTAAGACAGGGTTACGAGCAGTACTTC. Amino acid sequence: CASSQLRQGYEQYF.

On this clonotype itself: An end of the junction does not agree with germline; a read error may underlie this. CDR3 protein: CASSLLAGGLFF. The DNA of the CDR3 is TGTGCCAGCAGTTTATTGGCCGGGGGGCTGTTTTTT. The gene calls are TRBV28 and TRBJ2-2; the D gene is possibly TRBD2 (6 bases). Germline V gene data show CDR1 as MDHEN and CDR2 as SYDVKM. This CDR3 has 12 amino acids. Full variable domain (rest looked up from reference TRBV28 and TRBJ2-2): DVKVTQSSRYLVKRTGEKVFLECVQDMDHENMFWYRQDPGLGLRLIYFSYDVKMKEKGDIPEGYSVSREKKERFSLILESASTNQTSMYLCASSLLAGGLFFGEGSRLTVL.

Many counts were recorded for this clonotype. CDR3 sequence: CASSQDFTDTQYF. The CDR3 DNA reads as TGCGCCAGCAGCCAAGATTTTACAGATACGCAGTATTTT. This chain joins TRBV4-3 and TRBJ2-3; D is ambiguous. V lost 0 bases and J lost 3, with 4 bases in between. This CDR3 region has 13 residues. The germline V gene encodes CDR1 LGHNA and CDR2 YSLEER.

This clonotype has at least ten counts. Germline is not matched at one junction end, which may reflect a read error. The rearrangement uses TRBV5-6 and TRBJ1-2; D is possibly TRBD1 (6 bases). CDR1 is SGHDT, CDR2 YYEEEE, per germline. This CDR3 region has 15 residues. The CDR3 region has the DNA TGTGCCAGCACCTGGGTGGATACCGGGACACGGATTATTGTCTTC. It codes for CASTWVDTGTRIIVF.

This clonotype was seen a handful of times. V gene TRBV10-3 combines with J gene TRBJ1-3; the D is unclear. Germline loops: CDR1 ENHRY, CDR2 SYGVKD. The V end was cut by 3 bases, the J end by 0 bases, with 6 bases between. The CDR3 has 14 residues. CDR3 sequence reads: CAISDRDSGNTIYF. As DNA, the CDR3 is TGTGCCATCAGTGACCGGGACTCTGGAAACACCATATATTTT.

The CDR3 region has the DNA TGCAGTGCTAGCGGCAGGGCAGGGGGCCTGCGGGAGGATTCACCCCTCCACTTT. This encodes CSASGRAGGLREDSPLHF. The rearrangement links TRBV20-1 to TRBJ1-6, with 8 bases that match TRBD1. Germline CDR1 DFQATT, CDR2 SNEGSKA (reference sequence). The V segment lost 3 bases and the J segment 8 bases; nucleotides outside the gene matches: 18. This CDR3 is 18 amino acids long.

This clonotype was recorded many times. This sequence joins TRBV5-1 and TRBJ2-1; 9 nucleotides line up with TRBD2. Unmatched junction bases numbered 8, after V lost 4 bases and J lost 6 bases. The CDR3 covers 15 residues. CDR1 SGHRS and CDR2 YFSETQ come from the germline V gene. Here the CDR3 DNA reads TGCGCCAGCAGCCGCCGTAGCGGGAGCTCCAATGAGCAGTTCTTC. This codes for CASSRRSGSSNEQFF.

There are a few counts of this clonotype. The rearrangement joins TRBV20-1 to TRBJ1-2; D unclear. The germline CDR1 and CDR2 sequences are DFQATT and SNEGSKA (reference sequence). CDR3 length: 13 residues. V lost 4 bases to trimming and J lost 0 bases, with 9 bases between them. CDR3 DNA: TGCAGTGCTAAGCCGGAGGCTAACTATGGCTACACCTTC. This sequence encodes CSAKPEANYGYTF.

This clonotype was counted a few times. This chain joins TRBV7-2 and TRBJ2-1; 12 bases map to TRBD2. With 5 bases clipped from V and 9 bases from J, the junction kept 5 bases outside the gene matches. The CDR3 is 14 residues long. Germline assignment: CDR1 SGHTA and CDR2 FQGNSA. CDR3 residues: CASSPSGRAREQFF. CDR3 DNA: TGTGCCAGCAGCCCTAGCGGGAGGGCCCGTGAGCAGTTCTTC.

This clonotype appeared many times. This chain links TRBV12-3 or TRBV12-4 with TRBJ1-5; 7 nucleotides agree with TRBD1. This CDR3 is built from 13 residues. Trimming at V came to 7 bases and at J to 2 bases, leaving 2 bases not matched to a gene. CDR3: CASNDRGNQPQHF. Written as DNA, the CDR3 is TGTGCCAGCAACGACAGGGGCAATCAGCCCCAGCATTTT.

This clonotype was detected ten times or more. V and J are TRBV7-8 and TRBJ1-1; D unresolved. Trimming took 1 base from V and 0 from J, leaving 3 bases between them. The CDR3 loop spans 13 amino acids. The germline V gene encodes CDR1 SGHVS and CDR2 FQNEAQ. CDR3 in DNA: TGTGCCAGCAGCTTAGATGTGAACACTGAAGCTTTCTTT. It yields the protein CASSLDVNTEAFF.

Many counts were recorded for this clonotype. The chain recombines TRBV12-3 or TRBV12-4 with TRBJ2-1, with D possibly being TRBD2 (6 bases). The CDR3 extends over 13 amino acids. V was pared by 5 bases and J by 8 bases, with 13 bases between. The CDR3 coding sequence is TGTGCCAGCAGTGCGGGGAATCGGGATGAGCAGTTCTTC. This codes for CASSAGNRDEQFF.